This entry describes one T cell receptor (beta chain). The data originate from a study of blood T cell repertoires in COVID-19. The CDR3 runs 15 residues. Germline V gives CDR1 SGDLS, CDR2 YYNGEE. Germline trimming cut 0 bases from V and 3 bases from J; bases unmatched to any gene: 1. Some clones are missing from TCRdb's copy, which holds only in-frame ones; the method was immunoSEQ multiplex PCR. The table shows more than 250,000 clones, with around 86% occurring only once. The TCR sequence derives from a man in his forties or fifties with active or convalescent COVID-19. The chain combines TRBV9 with TRBJ2-2; TRBD2 agrees at 8 bases. Sequences were obtained from peripheral blood. Here the CDR3 reads CASSVVGLDTGELFF. The CDR3, as DNA: TGTGCCAGCAGCGTAGTGGGACTAGACACCGGGGAGCTGTTTTTT.